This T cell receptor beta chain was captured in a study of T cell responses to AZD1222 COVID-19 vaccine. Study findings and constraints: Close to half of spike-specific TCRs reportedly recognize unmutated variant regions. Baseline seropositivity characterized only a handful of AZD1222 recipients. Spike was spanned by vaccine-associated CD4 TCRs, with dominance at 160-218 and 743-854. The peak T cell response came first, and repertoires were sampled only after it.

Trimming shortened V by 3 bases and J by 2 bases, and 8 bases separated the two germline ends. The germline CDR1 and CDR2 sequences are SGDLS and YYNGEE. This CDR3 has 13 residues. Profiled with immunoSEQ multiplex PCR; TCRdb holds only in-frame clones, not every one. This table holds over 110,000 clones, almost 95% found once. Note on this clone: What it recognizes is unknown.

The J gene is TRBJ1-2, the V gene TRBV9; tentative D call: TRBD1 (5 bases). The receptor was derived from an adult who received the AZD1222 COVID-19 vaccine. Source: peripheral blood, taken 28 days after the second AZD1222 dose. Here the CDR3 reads CASSADINYGYTF. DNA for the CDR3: TGTGCCAGCAGCGCGGACATCAACTATGGCTACACCTTC.